This T cell receptor beta chain was identified in a study of lymphopenia after photon versus proton radiotherapy. General observations from the study: Larger post-nadir TCR diversity loss correlated inversely with survival in deceased patients. Proton therapy kept repertoires fairly stable, unlike photons, which gained effector/memory cells. Survival link was tested only in deceased patients; proton benefit remains a possibility.

V was trimmed by 4 bases and J by 0 bases, leaving 16 bases between them. Germline V lookup: CDR1 MNHEY, CDR2 SMNVEV (reference sequence). CDR3 length equals 16 residues. Turning to this clone: The antigen is not known.

Clones were read by immunoSEQ multiplex PCR, and TCRdb kept only the in-frame ones, dropping some. Of about 29,000 clones detected, roughly 86% appear once; the ten largest clones hold approximately 50%. The J gene is TRBJ2-7, the V gene TRBV27, with a possible D match to TRBD2 (7 bases). Sequenced material: peripheral blood, taken from a patient treated with proton-based radiotherapy. The sequence was collected from a woman aged 55-69 years with cholangiocarcinoma. Some clones in this sample may be carry-over from other donors' samples. The CDR3 DNA sequence: TGTGCCAGCAGTTCTTCCGAGGGGGGGCACTCCTACGAGCAGTACTTC. Translated: CASSSSEGGHSYEQYF.